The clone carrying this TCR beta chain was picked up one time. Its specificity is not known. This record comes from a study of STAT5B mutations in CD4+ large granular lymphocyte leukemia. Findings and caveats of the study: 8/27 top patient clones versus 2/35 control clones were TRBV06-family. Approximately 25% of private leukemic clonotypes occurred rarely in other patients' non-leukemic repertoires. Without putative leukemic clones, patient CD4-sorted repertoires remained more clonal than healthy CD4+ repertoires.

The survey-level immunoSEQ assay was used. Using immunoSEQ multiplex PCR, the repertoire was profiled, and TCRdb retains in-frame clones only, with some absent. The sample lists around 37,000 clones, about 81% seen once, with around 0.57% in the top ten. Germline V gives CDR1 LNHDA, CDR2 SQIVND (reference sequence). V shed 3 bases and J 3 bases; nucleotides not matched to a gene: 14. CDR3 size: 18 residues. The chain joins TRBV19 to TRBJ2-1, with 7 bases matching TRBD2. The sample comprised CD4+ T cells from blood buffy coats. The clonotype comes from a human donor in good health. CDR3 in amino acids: CASSIFGILSGVYNEQFF. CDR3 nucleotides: TGTGCCAGTAGTATTTTTGGTATTCTCAGCGGGGTCTACAATGAGCAGTTCTTC.